This entry is about one T cell receptor (beta chain). TCRdb's table, derived via immunoSEQ multiplex PCR, lists solely in-frame clones and lacks some. The sample yields about 490,000 clones, roughly 88% seen once. CDR3 length: 22 amino acids. Germline V gene data show CDR1 as DFQATT and CDR2 as SNEGSKA (reference sequence). V was clipped by 3 bases and J by 1 base; unmatched bases: 29. These data belong to a study of blood T cell repertoires in COVID-19. The TCR was taken from a human donor in a cohort sampled during active COVID-19. The sequenced material came from peripheral blood. J is TRBJ1-1 and V is TRBV20-1; 7 bases fit TRBD1. The CDR3 DNA reads as TGCAGTGCTAGTAATTACCGGGACAGTCCCAATTTGGTGGCGAGCGAGAACACTGAAGCTTTCTTT. Translation: CSASNYRDSPNLVASENTEAFF.